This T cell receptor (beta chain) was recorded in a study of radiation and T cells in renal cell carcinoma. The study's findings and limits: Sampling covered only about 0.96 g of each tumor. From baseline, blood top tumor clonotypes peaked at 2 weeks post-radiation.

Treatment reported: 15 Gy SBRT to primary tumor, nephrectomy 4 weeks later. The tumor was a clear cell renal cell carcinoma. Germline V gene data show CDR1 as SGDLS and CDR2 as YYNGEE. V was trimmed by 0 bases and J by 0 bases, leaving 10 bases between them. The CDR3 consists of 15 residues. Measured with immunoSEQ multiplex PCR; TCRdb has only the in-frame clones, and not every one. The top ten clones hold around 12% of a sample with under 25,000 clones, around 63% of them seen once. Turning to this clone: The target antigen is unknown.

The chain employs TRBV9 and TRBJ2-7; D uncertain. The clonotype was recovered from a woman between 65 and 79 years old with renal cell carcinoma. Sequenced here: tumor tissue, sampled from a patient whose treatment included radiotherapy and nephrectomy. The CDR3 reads CASSVGGPSSYEQYF. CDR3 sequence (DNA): TGTGCCAGCAGCGTAGGGGGTCCGAGCTCCTACGAGCAGTACTTC.